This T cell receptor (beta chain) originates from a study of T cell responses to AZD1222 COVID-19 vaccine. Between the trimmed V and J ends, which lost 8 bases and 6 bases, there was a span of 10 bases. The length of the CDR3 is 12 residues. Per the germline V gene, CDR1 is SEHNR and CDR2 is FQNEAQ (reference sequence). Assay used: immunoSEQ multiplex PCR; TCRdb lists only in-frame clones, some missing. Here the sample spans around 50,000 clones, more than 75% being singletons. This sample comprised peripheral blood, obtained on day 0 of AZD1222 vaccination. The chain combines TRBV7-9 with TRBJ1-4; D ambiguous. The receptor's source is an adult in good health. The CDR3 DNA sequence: TGTGCCAGCTCGCGGCGGGATGAAAAACTGTTTTTT. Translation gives CASSRRDEKLFF.